This T cell receptor beta chain appears in the sequencing data of a study of CD8 T cells in cerebrospinal fluid in Alzheimer's disease. TCRdb derives one entry per CDR3 protein from the 10x single-cell sequencing reads, leaving out DNA. The sample has over 850 distinct CDR3 sequences. Sequenced input: cerebrospinal fluid. The receptors here all came from a human donor in good health.

By frequency, this clonotype registers medium-sized. The V and J genes are TRBV19 and TRBJ2-4; as DNA is missing, the TRBD2 call by TCRdb cannot be tested. The CDR3 runs to 15 residues. Germline CDR1 and CDR2: LNHDA and SQIVND (reference sequence). The CDR3 spells CATSRDSRAKNIQYF.